The 18 T cell receptor beta chains in this list originate from one sample, sequenced in a study of blood T cell repertoires in COVID-19. Assay used: immunoSEQ multiplex PCR; TCRdb lists only in-frame clones, some missing. The repertoire has about 180,000 clones, over 75% of them found once; the top ten carry 6.5% to 7.5%. The sequenced sample was peripheral blood. The receptors derive from a man older than 75 with COVID-19, enrolled during active disease.

This chain connects TRBV11-3 to TRBJ2-6, with D perhaps matching TRBD1 (6 bases). V shed 5 bases and J shed 2 bases, with 10 bases lying between them. Germline-derived CDR1 and CDR2 are SGHNT and YENEEA. CDR3 size: 15 residues. The CDR3 loop reads CASSRNRAGANVLTF. CDR3 coding DNA: TGTGCCAGCAGCCGAAACAGGGCTGGGGCCAACGTCCTGACTTTC.

The chain has TRBV25-1 and TRBJ2-7; D gene unclear. CDR1 MGHDK and CDR2 SYGVNS come from the germline V gene. V was pared by 2 bases and J by 4 bases, with 9 bases between. This CDR3 contains 13 residues. CDR3 coding DNA: TGTGCCAGCAGTGAAGGCGGATCTTACGAGCAGTACTTC. This encodes CASSEGGSYEQYF.

The V call is TRBV3-1 (or the pseudogene TRBV3-2), the J call TRBJ2-7; 10 nucleotides match TRBD1. In germline, CDR1 is LGHDT, CDR2 YNNKEL (reference sequence). This CDR3 has 15 amino acids. The ends lost 8 bases at V and 2 bases at J; junction bases unmatched: 9. CDR3 sequence reads: CASAGAGTGAYEQYF. The CDR3, as DNA: TGTGCCAGCGCGGGGGCCGGGACAGGGGCCTACGAGCAGTACTTC.

This clone has only a few counts. The chain uses TRBV13 and TRBJ2-7; 8 nucleotides agree with TRBD2. This CDR3 comprises 15 residues. J lost 6 bases, V lost 3 bases, and 10 bases had no gene match. Germline-derived CDR1 and CDR2 are PRHDT and FYEKMQ (reference sequence). DNA for the CDR3: TGTGCCAGCAGCTTCCTCACTAGCGGCGGGGCCGAGCAGTACTTC. It is translated as CASSFLTSGGAEQYF.

This rearrangement joins TRBV19 to TRBJ1-2, with 9 bases fitting TRBD1. This CDR3 is 14 amino acids long. Per germline, CDR1 LNHDA and CDR2 SQIVND (reference sequence). V shed 7 bases, J shed 9 bases, and the junction held 12 bases outside the gene matches. CDR3 amino acids: CASIGTGNIRSYTF. The DNA of the CDR3 is TGTGCCAGTATAGGGACAGGGAATATCAGAAGCTACACCTTC.

The chain combines TRBV6-5 with TRBJ2-3, with 8 bases fitting TRBD1. CDR1 and CDR2 from the germline V gene are MNHEY and SVGAGI. The CDR3 consists of 13 residues. Trimming took 7 bases from V and 3 from J; bases not matched to a gene: 3. The CDR3 region has the DNA TGTGCCAGCAACGGACAGGGTACAGATACGCAGTATTTT. Translated, it gives CASNGQGTDTQYF.

V is TRBV7-9 and J is TRBJ2-7; possible D gene TRBD2, 5 bases. The CDR3 sequence is 15 residues long. The germline V gene has CDR1 SEHNR and CDR2 FQNEAQ (reference sequence). The V gene lost 1 base and the J gene lost 3 bases, with 13 bases spanning the gap. CDR3 DNA sequence: TGTGCCAGCAGCTTAGGTCGGACTCTCGACTACGAGCAGTACTTC. As protein: CASSLGRTLDYEQYF.

The V and J genes are TRBV7-6 and TRBJ1-4; a weak D match, TRBD1 (6 bases). Trimming removed 5 bases from V and 0 bases from J, with 10 bases in between. The CDR3 is made up of 15 amino acids. Germline values: CDR1 SGHVS, CDR2 FNYEAQ. CDR3 DNA sequence: TGTGCCAGCAGCCCGGACAGAACAACTAATGAAAAACTGTTTTTT. It codes for CASSPDRTTNEKLFF.

This chain uses TRBV6-2 or TRBV6-3 with TRBJ1-2, with D maybe TRBD1 (6 bases). The CDR3 consists of 15 residues. CDR1 and CDR2 from the germline V gene are MNHEY and SVGEGT. Between the trimmed V and J ends, which lost 2 bases and 6 bases, there was a span of 16 bases. CDR3 in amino acids: CASSYIVSGDDGYTF. The CDR3, as DNA: TGTGCCAGCAGTTACATTGTCTCAGGGGACGATGGCTACACCTTC.

The chain joins TRBV19 to TRBJ1-1; D is possibly TRBD1 (5 bases). The ends were cut back, 1 base at V and 4 bases at J, with 25 bases in the middle. The CDR3 loop spans 19 amino acids. The germline gives CDR1 LNHDA, CDR2 SQIVND (reference sequence). CDR3 nucleotide sequence: TGTGCCAGTAGTATAGGCTCCCTTCGGGGGATCGCCTTGAGCACTGAAGCTTTCTTT. Residues: CASSIGSLRGIALSTEAFF.

V gene TRBV9 combines with J gene TRBJ2-7, with TRBD2 matching over 7 bases. V dropped 0 bases and J dropped 0; count of bases not matched to a gene: 6. From germline, CDR1 is SGDLS and CDR2 YYNGEE. The CDR3 extends over 16 amino acids. Written as DNA, the CDR3 is TGTGCCAGCAGCGTAGGGCTAGCGGAGTTCTCCTACGAGCAGTACTTC. Translating it yields CASSVGLAEFSYEQYF.

V and J are TRBV7-9 and TRBJ1-1, with a weak D call TRBD1 (5 bases). CDR3 length: 15 amino acids. The V gene's germline CDR1 is SEHNR and CDR2 FQNEAQ (reference sequence). V was clipped by 2 bases and J by 1 base, with 11 bases between them. The CDR3 bases are TGTGCCAGCAGCTTATATCCCAGGGCGAACACTGAAGCTTTCTTT. The encoded protein is CASSLYPRANTEAFF. Full variable domain (missing parts from reference TRBV7-9 and TRBJ1-1): DTGVSQNPRHKITKRGQNVTFRCDPISEHNRLYWYRQTLGQGPEFLTYFQNEAQLEKSRLLSDRFSAERPKGSFSTLEIQRTEQGDSAMYLCASSLYPRANTEAFFGQGTRLTVV.

The chain uses TRBV7-6 and TRBJ2-5, with TRBD2 identical over 7 bases. The length of the CDR3 is 17 residues. CDR1 and CDR2 from the germline V gene are SGHVS and FNYEAQ. V lost 1 base to trimming and J lost 0 bases; unmatched junction nucleotides: 8. The DNA for the CDR3 is TGTGCCAGCAGCTTAGAGAGGCCAGCGGGGTACCAAGAGACCCAGTACTTC. Translating gives CASSLERPAGYQETQYF.

V gene TRBV6-5 combines with J gene TRBJ1-1, with D perhaps TRBD1 (5 bases). CDR1 and CDR2 from the germline V gene are MNHEY and SVGAGI. The CDR3 length is 14 residues. CDR3 sequence: CGSKRPGGNTEAFF. CDR3 DNA: TGTGGCTCGAAAAGGCCCGGGGGGAACACTGAAGCTTTCTTT.

This sequence joins TRBV5-4 and TRBJ2-3, with D tentatively TRBD1 (6 bases). CDR1 is SGHNT, CDR2 YYREEE, per germline (reference sequence). V lost 0 bases and J 0 bases, leaving 11 bases between the germline ends. The CDR3 is 16 amino acids. DNA of the CDR3: TGTGCCAGCAGCTTGGGAGGGGGAGCTAGCACAGATACGCAGTATTTT. Its translation: CASSLGGGASTDTQYF.

Comment on this clone: The sample carries other DNA sequences with the same CDR3. V usage is TRBV18 and J usage is TRBJ1-5; the match to TRBD1 covers 7 bases. V lost 6 bases, J lost 4 bases, and 3 bases stayed unmatched. The V gene's germline CDR1 is KGHSH and CDR2 LQKENI. The CDR3 totals 13 residues. CDR3 in DNA: TGTGCCAGCTCCCCAGGGGGGAATCAGCCCCAGCATTTT. Residues: CASSPGGNQPQHF.

The genes are TRBV19 and TRBJ1-6; a weak D match, TRBD1 (5 bases). The CDR3 is 15 residues long. Germline CDR1 reads LNHDA; CDR2 reads SQIVND (reference sequence). V shed 5 bases and J shed 4 bases, with 12 bases lying between them. CDR3 sequence reads: CASSEGRFYNSPLHF. The CDR3 coding sequence is TGTGCCAGTAGTGAGGGGAGGTTTTATAATTCACCCCTCCACTTT.

J is TRBJ2-2 and V is TRBV29-1; TRBD2 aligns across 9 bases. Germline V CDR1 and CDR2: SQVTM, ANQGSEA. With 3 bases clipped from V and 7 bases from J, the junction kept 9 bases outside the gene matches. The CDR3 runs 15 residues. The CDR3 coding sequence is TGCAGCGTTGATGGTAGCGGGGGCCTAGGCGGGGAGCTGTTTTTT. This gives the protein CSVDGSGGLGGELFF.